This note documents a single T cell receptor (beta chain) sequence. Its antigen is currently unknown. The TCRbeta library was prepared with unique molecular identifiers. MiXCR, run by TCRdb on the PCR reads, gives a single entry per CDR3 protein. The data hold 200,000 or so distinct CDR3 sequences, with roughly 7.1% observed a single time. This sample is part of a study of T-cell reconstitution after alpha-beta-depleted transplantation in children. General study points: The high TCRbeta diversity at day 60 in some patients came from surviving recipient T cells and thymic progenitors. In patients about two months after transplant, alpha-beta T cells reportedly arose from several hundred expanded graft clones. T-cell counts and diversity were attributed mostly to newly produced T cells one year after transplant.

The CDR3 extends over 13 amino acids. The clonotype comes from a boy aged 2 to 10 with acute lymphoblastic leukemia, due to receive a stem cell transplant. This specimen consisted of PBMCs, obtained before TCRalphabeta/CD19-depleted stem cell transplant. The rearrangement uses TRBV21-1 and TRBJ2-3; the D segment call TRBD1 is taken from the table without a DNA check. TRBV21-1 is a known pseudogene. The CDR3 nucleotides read TGTGCCAGACCAGGTCGGGGGAAAGATACGCAGTATTTT. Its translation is CARPGRGKDTQYF.